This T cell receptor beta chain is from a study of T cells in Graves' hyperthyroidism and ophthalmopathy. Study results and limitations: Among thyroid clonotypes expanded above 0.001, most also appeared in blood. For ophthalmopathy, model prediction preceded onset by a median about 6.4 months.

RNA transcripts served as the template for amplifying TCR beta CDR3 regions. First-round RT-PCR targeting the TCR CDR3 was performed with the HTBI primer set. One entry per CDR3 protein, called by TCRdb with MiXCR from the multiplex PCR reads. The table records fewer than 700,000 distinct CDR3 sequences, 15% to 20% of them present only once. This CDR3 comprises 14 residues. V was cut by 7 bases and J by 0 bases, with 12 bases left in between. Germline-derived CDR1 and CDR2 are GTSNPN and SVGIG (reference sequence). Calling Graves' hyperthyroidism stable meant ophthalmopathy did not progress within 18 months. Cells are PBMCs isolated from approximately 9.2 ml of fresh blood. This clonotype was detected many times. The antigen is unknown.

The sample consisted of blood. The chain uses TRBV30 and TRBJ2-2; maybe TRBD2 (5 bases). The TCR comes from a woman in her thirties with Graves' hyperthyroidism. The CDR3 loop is CASRGATNTGELFF. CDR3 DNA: TGTGCCTCCCGGGGAGCCACGAACACCGGGGAGCTGTTTTTT.